The T cell receptor beta chain under discussion was sequenced for a study of blood T cells in healthy people across ages. Trimming removed 2 bases from V and 5 bases from J, with 10 bases in between. The germline gives CDR1 MNHEY, CDR2 SMNVEV (reference sequence). The CDR3 contains 14 residues. This clonotype was observed at least ten times. Its antigen remains unidentified. Study-wide results and limits: Any changes in expanded clonotypes were possibly confounded, as donor CMV status remained unknown.

Each donor gave around 9.6 milliliters of peripheral blood. The second PCR ran roughly 7 to 11 cycles with a sample-barcoded 5' primer and J-beta primers. The template-switch adaptor was a 5' adaptor with 12 random nucleotides. It tagged each cDNA molecule. TCRdb reanalysed the 5' RACE reads using MiXCR and keeps one entry per CDR3 protein. In the table there are hundreds of thousands of distinct CDR3 sequences, around 28% of which are singletons. The sequence was collected from a woman at least 80 years old in good health. Material: blood. The chain combines TRBV27 with TRBJ1-5, with D possibly matching TRBD1 (6 bases). The chain's CDR3 is CASSLLNRDQPQHF. In nucleotides, the CDR3 is TGTGCCAGCAGTTTACTAAACAGGGATCAGCCCCAGCATTTT.